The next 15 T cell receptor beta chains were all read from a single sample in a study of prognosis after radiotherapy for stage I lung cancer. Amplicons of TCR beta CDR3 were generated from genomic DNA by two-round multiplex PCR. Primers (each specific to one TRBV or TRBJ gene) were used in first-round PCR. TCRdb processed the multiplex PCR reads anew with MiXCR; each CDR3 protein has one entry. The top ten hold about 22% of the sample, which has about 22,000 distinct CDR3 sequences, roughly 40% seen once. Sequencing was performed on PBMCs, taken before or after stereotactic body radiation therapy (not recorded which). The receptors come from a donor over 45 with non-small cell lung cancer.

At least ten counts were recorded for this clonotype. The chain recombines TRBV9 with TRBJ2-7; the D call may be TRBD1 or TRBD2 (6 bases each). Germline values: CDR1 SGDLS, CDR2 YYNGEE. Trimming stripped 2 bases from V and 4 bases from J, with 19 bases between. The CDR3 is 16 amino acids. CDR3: CASSVGGRDKEYEQYF. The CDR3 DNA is TGTGCCAGCAGCGTGGGGGGCCGGGACAAAGAATACGAGCAGTACTTC.

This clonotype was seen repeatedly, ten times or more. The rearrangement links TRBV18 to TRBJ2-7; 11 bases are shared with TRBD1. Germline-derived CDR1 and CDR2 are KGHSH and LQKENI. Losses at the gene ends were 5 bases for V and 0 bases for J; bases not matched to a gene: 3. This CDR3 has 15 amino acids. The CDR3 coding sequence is TGTGCCAGCTCATCTGGACAGGGGGCCTCCTACGAGCAGTACTTC. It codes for CASSSGQGASYEQYF.

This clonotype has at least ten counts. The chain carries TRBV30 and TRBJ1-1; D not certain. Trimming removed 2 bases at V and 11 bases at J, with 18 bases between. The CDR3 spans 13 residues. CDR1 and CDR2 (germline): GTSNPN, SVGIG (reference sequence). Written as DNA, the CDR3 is TGTGCCTGGAGTCTGGTTGGCATAGCTCAGGCTTTCTTT. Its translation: CAWSLVGIAQAFF.

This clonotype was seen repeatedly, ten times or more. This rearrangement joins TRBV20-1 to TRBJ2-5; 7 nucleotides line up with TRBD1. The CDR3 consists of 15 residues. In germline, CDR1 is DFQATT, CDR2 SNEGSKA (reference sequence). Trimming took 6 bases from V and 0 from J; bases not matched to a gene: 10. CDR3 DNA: TGCAGTGCAGGGGGACCTGACAGGGACCAAGAGACCCAGTACTTC. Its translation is CSAGGPDRDQETQYF.

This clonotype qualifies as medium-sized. CDR3 nucleotide sequence: TGTGCCAGCAGGACAGGGCCGGCTTCCTACGAGCAGTACTTC. Translated: CASRTGPASYEQYF. The V gene is TRBV6-9, the J gene TRBJ2-7, with 7 bases identical to TRBD1. The V segment lost 6 bases and the J segment 1 base; nucleotides outside the gene matches: 6. This CDR3 comprises 14 residues. Germline loops: CDR1 MNHGY, CDR2 SVAAGI.

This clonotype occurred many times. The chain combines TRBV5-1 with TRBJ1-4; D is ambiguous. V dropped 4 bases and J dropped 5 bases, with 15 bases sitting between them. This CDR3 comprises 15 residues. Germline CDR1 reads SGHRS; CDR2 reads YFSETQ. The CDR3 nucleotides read TGCGCCAGCAGCCAGGAGGCACAGCTGAATGAAAAACTGTTTTTT. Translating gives CASSQEAQLNEKLFF.

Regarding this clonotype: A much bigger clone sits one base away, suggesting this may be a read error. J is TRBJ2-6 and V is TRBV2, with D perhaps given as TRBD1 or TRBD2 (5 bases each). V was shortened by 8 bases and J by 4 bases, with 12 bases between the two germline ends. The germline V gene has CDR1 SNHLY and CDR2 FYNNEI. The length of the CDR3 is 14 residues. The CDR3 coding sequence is TGTGCCAGCGAGAGGGGTTCGGGGGCCAACGTCCTGACTTTC. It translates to CASERGSGANVLTF.

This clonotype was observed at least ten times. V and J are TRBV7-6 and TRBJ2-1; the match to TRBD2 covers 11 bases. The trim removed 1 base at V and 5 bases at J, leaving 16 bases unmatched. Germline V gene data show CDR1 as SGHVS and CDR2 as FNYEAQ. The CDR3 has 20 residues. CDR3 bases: TGTGCCAGCAGCTTAGTGGGTTGGACTAGCGGGCCCAGAACCCACAATGAGCAGTTCTTC. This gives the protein CASSLVGWTSGPRTHNEQFF.

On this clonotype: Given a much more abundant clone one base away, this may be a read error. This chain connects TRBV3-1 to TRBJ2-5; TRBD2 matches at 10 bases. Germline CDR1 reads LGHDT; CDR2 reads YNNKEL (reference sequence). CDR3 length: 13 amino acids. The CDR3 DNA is TGTGCCAGCAGCCAGCTAGCGGGAGAGACCCAGCACTTC. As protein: CASSQLAGETQHF.

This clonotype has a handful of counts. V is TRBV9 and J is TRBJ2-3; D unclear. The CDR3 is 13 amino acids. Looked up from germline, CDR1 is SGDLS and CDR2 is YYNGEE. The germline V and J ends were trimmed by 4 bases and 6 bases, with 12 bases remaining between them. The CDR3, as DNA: TGTGCCAGCAGCTTCACCGACGAGGATACGCAGTATTTT. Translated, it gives CASSFTDEDTQYF. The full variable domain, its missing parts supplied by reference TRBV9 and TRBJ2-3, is DSGVTQTPKHLITATGQRVTLRCSPRSGDLSVYWYQQSLDQGLQFLIQYYNGEERAKGNILERFSAQQFPDLHSELNLSSLELGDSALYFCASSFTDEDTQYFGPGTRLTVL.

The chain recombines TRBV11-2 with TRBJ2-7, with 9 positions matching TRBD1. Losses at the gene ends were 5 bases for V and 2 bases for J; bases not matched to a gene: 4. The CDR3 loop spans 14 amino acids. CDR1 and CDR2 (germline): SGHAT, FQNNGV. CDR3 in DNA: TGTGCCAGCAGCCAGGACAGGGGCACCTACGAGCAGTACTTC. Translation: CASSQDRGTYEQYF.

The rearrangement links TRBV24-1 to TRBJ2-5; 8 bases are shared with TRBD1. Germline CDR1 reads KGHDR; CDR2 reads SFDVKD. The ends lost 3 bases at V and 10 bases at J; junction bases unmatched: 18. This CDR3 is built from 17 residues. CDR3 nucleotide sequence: TGTGCCACCAGTGATACTGGACAGGGAGGATCACAAGATATCCAGTACTTC. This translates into CATSDTGQGGSQDIQYF.

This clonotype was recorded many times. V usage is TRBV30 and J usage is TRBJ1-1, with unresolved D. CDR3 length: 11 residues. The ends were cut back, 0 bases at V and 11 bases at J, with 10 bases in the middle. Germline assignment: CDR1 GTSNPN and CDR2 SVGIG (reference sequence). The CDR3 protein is CAWSVTTGAFF. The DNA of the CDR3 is TGTGCCTGGAGTGTCACCACTGGGGCTTTCTTT.

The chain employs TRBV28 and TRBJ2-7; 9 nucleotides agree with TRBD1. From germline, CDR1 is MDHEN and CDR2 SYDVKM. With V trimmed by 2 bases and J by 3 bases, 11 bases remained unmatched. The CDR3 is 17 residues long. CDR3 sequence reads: CASSLKRRRDRVYEQYF. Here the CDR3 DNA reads TGTGCCAGCAGTTTAAAGCGACGACGGGACAGGGTCTACGAGCAGTACTTC.

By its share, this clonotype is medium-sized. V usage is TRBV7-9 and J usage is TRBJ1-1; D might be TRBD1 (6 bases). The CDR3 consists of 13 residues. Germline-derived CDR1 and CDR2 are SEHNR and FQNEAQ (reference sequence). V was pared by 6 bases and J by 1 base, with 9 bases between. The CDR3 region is CASSLGQNTEAFF. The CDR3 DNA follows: TGTGCCAGCAGTTTGGGACAGAACACTGAAGCTTTCTTT.